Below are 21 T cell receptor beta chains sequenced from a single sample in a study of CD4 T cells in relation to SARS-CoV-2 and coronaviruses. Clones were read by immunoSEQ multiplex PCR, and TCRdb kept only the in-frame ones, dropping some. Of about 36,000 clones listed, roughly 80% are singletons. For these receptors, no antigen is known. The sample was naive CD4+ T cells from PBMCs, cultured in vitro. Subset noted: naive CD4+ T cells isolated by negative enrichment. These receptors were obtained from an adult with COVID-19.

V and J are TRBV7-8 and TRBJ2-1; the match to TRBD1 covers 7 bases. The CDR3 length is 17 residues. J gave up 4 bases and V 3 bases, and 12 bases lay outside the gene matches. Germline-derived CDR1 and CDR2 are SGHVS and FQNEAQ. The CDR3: CASSLPGGRPPYNEQFF. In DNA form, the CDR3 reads TGTGCCAGCAGCTTGCCAGGGGGACGACCCCCTTACAATGAGCAGTTCTTC. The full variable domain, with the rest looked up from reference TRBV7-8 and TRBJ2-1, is GAGVSQSPRYKVAKRGQDVALRCDPISGHVSLFWYQQALGQGPEFLTYFQNEAQLDKSGLPSDRFFAERPEGSVSTLKIQRTQQEDSAVYLCASSLPGGRPPYNEQFFGPGTRLTVL.

In nucleotides, the CDR3 is TGTGCCTGGAGTGCCCTGGGGCTAGCGGGAGTTGAGCAGTTCTTC. It yields the protein CAWSALGLAGVEQFF. The chain carries TRBV30 and TRBJ2-1, with TRBD2 identical over 10 bases. The germline V gene encodes CDR1 GTSNPN and CDR2 SVGIG (reference sequence). The CDR3 covers 15 residues. The V and J ends lost 1 base and 9 bases, in that order; junction bases with no gene match: 9.

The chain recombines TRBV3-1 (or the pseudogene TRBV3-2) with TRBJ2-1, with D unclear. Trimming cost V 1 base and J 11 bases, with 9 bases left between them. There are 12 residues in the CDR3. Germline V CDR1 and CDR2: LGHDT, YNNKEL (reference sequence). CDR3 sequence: CASSQVGAQQFF. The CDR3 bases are TGTGCCAGCAGCCAAGTGGGCGCCCAGCAGTTCTTC.

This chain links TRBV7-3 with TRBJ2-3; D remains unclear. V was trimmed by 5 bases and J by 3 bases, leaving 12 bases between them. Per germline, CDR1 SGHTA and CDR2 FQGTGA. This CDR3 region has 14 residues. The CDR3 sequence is CASSNSLITDTQYF. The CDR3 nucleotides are TGTGCCAGCAGCAACTCCTTGATAACAGATACGCAGTATTTT.

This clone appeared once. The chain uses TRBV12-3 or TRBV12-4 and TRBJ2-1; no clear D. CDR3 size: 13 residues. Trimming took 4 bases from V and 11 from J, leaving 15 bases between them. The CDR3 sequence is CASSSLSVGQQFF. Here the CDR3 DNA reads TGTGCCAGCAGTTCTCTCTCGGTCGGGCAGCAGTTCTTC.

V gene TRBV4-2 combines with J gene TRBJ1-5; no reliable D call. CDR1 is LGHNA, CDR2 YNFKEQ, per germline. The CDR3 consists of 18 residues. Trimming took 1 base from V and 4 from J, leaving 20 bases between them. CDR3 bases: TGTGCCAGCAGCCAAGCGGCGTGGGGTTCGCGGCGAAATCAGCCCCAGCATTTT. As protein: CASSQAAWGSRRNQPQHF.

CDR3 in DNA: TGTGCCACCAGCAGAGATCTGGGGGCGGGCCGCACAGATACGCAGTATTTT. It encodes CATSRDLGAGRTDTQYF. This rearrangement joins TRBV15 to TRBJ2-3; TRBD1 might be the D (6 bases). The germline V and J ends were trimmed by 0 bases and 1 base, with 14 bases remaining between them. The CDR3 runs to 17 residues. Germline V lookup: CDR1 LNHNV, CDR2 YYDKDF (reference sequence).

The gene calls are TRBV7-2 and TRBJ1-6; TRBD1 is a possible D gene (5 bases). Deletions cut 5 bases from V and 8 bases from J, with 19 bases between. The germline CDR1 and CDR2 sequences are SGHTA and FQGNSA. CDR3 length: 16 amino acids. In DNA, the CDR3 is TGTGCCAGCAGCCAATACGAAATAAAAGGGGATTCACCCCTCCACTTT. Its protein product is CASSQYEIKGDSPLHF.

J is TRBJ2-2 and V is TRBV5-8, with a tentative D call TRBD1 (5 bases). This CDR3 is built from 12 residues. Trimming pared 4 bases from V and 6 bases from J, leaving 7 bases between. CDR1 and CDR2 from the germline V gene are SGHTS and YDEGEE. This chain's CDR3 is CASSVGAGELFF. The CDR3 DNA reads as TGTGCCAGCAGCGTAGGGGCCGGGGAGCTGTTTTTT.

Written as DNA, the CDR3 is TGTGCCAGTAGTCCGATTGTACTCTCTGGGGCCAACGTCCTGACTTTC. Residues: CASSPIVLSGANVLTF. The rearrangement links TRBV19 to TRBJ2-6; D is undetermined. V lost 5 bases and J 0 bases, leaving 11 bases between the germline ends. Germline V gene lookup returns CDR1 LNHDA and CDR2 SQIVND (reference sequence). This CDR3 spans 16 amino acids.

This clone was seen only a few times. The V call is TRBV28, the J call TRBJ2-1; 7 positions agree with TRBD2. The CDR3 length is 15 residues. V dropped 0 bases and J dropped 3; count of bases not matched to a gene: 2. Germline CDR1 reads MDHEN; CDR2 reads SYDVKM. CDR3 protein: CASSLWASGYNEQFF. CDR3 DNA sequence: TGTGCCAGCAGTTTATGGGCTAGCGGCTACAATGAGCAGTTCTTC.

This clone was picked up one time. CDR3 nucleotide sequence: TGTGCCAGCAGCGCCGGGACAGCTCTCCAAGAGACCCAGTACTTC. It specifies CASSAGTALQETQYF. This chain links TRBV9 with TRBJ2-5; 7 bases agree with TRBD1. This CDR3 comprises 15 residues. Germline lookup yields CDR1 SGDLS and CDR2 YYNGEE. Trimming cost V 3 bases and J 1 base; bases outside gene matches: 6.

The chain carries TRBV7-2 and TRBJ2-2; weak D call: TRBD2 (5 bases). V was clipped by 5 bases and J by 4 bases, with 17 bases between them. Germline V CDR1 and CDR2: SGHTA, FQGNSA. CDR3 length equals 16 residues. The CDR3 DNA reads TGTGCCAGCAGCCAACGGGAAAGACCACGCACCGGGGAGCTGTTTTTT. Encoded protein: CASSQRERPRTGELFF.

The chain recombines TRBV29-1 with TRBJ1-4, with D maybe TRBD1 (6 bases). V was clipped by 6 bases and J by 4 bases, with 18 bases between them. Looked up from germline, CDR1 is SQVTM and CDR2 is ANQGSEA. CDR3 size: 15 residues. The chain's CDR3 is CSVNYPDSSNEKLFF. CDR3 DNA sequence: TGCAGCGTAAATTACCCGGACAGCAGTAATGAAAAACTGTTTTTT.

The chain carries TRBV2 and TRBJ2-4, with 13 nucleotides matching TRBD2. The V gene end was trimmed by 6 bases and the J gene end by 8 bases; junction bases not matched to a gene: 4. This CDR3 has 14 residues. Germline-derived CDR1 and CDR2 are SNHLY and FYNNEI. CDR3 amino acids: CASRGTSGTHIQYF. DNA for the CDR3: TGTGCCAGCAGAGGGACTAGCGGGACGCACATTCAGTACTTC. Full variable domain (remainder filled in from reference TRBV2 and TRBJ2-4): EPEVTQTPSHQVTQMGQEVILRCVPISNHLYFYWYRQILGQKVEFLVSFYNNEISEKSEIFDDQFSVERPDGSNFTLKIRSTKLEDSAMYFCASRGTSGTHIQYFGAGTRLSVL.

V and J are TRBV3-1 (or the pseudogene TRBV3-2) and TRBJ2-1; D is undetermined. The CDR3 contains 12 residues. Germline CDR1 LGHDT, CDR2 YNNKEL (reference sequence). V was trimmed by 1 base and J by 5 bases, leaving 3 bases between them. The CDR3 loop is CASSQGHNEQFF. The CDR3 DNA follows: TGTGCCAGCAGCCAAGGGCACAATGAGCAGTTCTTC.

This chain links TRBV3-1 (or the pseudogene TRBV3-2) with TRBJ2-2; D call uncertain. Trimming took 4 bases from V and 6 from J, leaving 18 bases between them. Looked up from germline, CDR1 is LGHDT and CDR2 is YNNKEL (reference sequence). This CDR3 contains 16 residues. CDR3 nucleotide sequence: TGTGCCAGCAGCCGCCAAGGGCTCTCAACGGCCGGGGAGCTGTTTTTT. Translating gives CASSRQGLSTAGELFF.

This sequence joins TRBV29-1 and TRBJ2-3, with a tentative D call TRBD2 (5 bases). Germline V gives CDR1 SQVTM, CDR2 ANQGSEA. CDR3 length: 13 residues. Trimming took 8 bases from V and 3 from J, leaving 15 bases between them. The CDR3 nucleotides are TGCAGCCTAGGTCGGGGTCTGACAGATACGCAGTATTTT. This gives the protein CSLGRGLTDTQYF.

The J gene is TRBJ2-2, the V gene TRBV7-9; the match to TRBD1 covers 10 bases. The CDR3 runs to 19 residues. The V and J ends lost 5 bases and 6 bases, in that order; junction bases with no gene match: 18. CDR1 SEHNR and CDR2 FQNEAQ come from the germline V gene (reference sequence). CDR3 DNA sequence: TGTGCCAGCAGCGCATCCCACCTCCGACAGGGGGCTTTTCCCGGGGAGCTGTTTTTT. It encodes CASSASHLRQGAFPGELFF.

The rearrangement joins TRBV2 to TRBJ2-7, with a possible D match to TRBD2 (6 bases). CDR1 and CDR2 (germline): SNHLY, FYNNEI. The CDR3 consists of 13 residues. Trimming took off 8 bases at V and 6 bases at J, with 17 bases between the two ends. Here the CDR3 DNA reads TGTGCCAGCCACCCCAGGAGGGATAGCGAGCAGTACTTC. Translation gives CASHPRRDSEQYF.

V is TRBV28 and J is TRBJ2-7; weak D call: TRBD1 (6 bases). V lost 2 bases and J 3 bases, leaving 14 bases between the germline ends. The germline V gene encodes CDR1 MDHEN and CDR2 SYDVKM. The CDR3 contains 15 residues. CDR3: CASSLGGGHLYEQYF. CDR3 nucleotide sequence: TGTGCCAGCAGTTTAGGGGGCGGACACCTCTACGAGCAGTACTTC.